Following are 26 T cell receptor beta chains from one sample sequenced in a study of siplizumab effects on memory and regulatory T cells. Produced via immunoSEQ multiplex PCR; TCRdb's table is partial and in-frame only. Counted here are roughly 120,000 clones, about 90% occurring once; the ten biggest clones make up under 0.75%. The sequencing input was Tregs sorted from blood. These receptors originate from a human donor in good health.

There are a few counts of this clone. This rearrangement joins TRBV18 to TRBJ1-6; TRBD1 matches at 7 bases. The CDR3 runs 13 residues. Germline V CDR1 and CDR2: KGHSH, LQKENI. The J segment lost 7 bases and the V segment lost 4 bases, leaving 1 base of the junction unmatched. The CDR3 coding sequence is TGTGCCAGCTCACTACAGGGGAATTCACCCCTCCACTTT. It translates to CASSLQGNSPLHF.

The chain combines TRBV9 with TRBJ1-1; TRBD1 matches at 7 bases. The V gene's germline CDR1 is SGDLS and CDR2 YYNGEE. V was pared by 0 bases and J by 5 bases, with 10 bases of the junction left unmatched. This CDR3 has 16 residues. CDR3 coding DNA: TGTGCCAGCAGCGTAGCTTTGACAGGGAGGCGGACTGAAGCTTTCTTT. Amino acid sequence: CASSVALTGRRTEAFF.

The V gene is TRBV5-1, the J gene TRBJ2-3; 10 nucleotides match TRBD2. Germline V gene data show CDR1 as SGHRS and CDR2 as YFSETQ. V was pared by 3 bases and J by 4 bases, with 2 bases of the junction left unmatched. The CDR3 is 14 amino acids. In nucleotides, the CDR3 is TGCGCCAGCAGCTCTAGCGGGAGCCCAGATACGCAGTATTTT. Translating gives CASSSSGSPDTQYF.

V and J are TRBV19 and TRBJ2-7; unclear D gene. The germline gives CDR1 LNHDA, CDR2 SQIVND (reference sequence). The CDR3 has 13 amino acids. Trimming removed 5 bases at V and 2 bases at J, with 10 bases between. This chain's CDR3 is CASSYSLPYEQYF. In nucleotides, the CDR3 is TGTGCCAGTAGTTATAGTTTACCCTACGAGCAGTACTTC.

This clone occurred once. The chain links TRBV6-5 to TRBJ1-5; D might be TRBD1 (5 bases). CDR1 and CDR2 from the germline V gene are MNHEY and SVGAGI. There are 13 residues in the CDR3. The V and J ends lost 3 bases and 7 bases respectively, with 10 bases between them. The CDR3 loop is CASSYIGGQPQHF. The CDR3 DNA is TGTGCCAGCAGTTATATCGGGGGGCAGCCCCAGCATTTT.

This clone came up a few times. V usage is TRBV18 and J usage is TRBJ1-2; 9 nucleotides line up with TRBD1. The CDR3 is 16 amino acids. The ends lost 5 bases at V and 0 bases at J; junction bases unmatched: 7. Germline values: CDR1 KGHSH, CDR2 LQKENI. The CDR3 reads CASSGTGRTANYGYTF. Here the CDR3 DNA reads TGTGCCAGCTCAGGGACAGGGAGGACGGCTAACTATGGCTACACCTTC.

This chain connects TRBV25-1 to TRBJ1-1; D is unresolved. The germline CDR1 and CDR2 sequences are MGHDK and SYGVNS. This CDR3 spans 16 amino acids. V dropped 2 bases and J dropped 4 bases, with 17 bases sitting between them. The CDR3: CASSEPGGLGSTEAFF. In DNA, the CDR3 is TGTGCCAGCAGTGAACCCGGCGGACTGGGGAGCACTGAAGCTTTCTTT.

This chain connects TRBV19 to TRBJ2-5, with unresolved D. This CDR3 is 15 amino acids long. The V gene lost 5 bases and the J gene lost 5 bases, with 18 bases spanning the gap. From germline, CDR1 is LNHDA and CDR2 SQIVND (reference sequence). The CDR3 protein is CASSLGVGEGETQYF. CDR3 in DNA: TGTGCCAGTAGTCTTGGCGTGGGTGAAGGGGAGACCCAGTACTTC.

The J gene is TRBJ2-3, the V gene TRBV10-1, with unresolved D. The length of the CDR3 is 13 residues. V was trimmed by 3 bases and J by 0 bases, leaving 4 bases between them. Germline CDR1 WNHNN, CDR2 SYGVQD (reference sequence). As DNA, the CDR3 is TGCGCCAGCAGTGACAGGAGCACAGATACGCAGTATTTT. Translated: CASSDRSTDTQYF.

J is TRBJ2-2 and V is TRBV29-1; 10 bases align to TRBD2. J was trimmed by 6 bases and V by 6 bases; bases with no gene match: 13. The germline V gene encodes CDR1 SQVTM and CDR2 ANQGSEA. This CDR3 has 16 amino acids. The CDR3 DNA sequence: TGCAGCGTAGACCTTGTAGCGAGCGGGAGGGCCGGGGAGCTGTTTTTT. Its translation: CSVDLVASGRAGELFF.

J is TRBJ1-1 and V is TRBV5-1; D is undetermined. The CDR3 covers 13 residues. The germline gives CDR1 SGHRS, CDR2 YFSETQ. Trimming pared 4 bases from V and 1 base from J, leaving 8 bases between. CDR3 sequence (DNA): TGCGCCAGCAGCAGGGCAGCGAACACTGAAGCTTTCTTT. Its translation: CASSRAANTEAFF.

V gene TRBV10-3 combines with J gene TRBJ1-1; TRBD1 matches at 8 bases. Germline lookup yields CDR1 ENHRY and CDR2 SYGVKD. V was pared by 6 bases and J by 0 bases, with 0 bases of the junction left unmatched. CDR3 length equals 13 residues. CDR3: CAIRTGVNTEAFF. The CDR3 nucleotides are TGTGCCATCAGGACAGGGGTGAACACTGAAGCTTTCTTT.

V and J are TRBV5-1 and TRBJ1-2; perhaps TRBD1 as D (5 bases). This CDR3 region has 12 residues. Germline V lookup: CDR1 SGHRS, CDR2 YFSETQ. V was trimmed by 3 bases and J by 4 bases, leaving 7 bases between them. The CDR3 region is CASSSDIYGYTF. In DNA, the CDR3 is TGCGCCAGCAGCTCGGACATCTATGGCTACACCTTC.

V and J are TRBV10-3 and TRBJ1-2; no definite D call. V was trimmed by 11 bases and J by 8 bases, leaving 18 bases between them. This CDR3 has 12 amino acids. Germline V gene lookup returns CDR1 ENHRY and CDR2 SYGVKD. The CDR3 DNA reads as TGTGCCGCCCGTTTAAGGGTCGGCGGCTACACCTTC. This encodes CAARLRVGGYTF.

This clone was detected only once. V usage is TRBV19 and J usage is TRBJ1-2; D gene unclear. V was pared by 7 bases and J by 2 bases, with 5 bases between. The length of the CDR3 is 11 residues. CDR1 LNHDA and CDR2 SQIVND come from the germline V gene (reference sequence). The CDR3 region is CASIQNYGYTF. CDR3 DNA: TGTGCCAGTATCCAAAACTATGGCTACACCTTC.

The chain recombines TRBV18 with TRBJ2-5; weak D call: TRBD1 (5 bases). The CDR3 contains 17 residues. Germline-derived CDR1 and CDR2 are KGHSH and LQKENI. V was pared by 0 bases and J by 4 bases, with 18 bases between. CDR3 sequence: CASSPPFDQGNRETQYF. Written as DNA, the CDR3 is TGTGCCAGCTCACCACCGTTCGACCAGGGAAACAGAGAGACCCAGTACTTC.

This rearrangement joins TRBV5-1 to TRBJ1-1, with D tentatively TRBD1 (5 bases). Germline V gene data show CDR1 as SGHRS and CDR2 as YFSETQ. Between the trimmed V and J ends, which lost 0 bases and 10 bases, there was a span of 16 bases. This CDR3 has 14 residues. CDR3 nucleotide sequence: TGCGCCAGCAGCTTGGACCGGGGGTTTGGATTAGCTTTCTTT. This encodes CASSLDRGFGLAFF.

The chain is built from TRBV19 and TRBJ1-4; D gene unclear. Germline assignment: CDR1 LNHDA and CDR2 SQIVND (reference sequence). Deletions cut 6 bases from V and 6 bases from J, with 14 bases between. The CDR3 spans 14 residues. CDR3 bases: TGTGCCAGTAGAACGCCGAATGTCTATGAAAAACTGTTTTTT. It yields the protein CASRTPNVYEKLFF.

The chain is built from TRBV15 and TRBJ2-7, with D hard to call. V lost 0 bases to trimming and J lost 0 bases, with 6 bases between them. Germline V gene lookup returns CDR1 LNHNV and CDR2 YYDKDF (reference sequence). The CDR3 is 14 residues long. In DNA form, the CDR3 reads TGTGCCACCAGCAGAGATCCTGGCTCCTACGAGCAGTACTTC. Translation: CATSRDPGSYEQYF.

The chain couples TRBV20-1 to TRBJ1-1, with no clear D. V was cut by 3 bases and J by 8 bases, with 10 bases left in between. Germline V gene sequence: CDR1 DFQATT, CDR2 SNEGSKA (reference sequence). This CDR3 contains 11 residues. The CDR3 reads CSASLLQEAFF. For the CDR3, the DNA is TGCAGTGCTAGTCTCCTCCAGGAAGCTTTCTTT.

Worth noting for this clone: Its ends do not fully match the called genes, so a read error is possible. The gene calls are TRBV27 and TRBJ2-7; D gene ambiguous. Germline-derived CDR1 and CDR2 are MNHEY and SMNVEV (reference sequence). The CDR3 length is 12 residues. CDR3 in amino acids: CAVGSQTYEQYF. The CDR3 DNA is TGCGCGGTTGGCAGTCAGACCTACGAGCAGTACTTC.

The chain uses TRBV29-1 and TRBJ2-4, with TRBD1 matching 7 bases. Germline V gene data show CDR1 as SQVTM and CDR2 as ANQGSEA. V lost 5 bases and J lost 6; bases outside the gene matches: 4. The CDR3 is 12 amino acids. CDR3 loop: CSVSRDRNIQYF. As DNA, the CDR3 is TGCAGCGTTAGCCGGGACAGAAACATTCAGTACTTC.

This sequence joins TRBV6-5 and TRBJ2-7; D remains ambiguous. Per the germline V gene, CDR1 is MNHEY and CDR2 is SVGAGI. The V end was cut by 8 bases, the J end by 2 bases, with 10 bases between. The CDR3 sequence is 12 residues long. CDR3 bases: TGTGCCAGCTTCCACAGCGCCTACGAGCAGTACTTC. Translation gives CASFHSAYEQYF.

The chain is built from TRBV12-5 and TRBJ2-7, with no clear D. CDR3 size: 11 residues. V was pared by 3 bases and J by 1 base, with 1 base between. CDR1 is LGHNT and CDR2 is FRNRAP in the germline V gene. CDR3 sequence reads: CASGFSYEQYF. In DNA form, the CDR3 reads TGTGCTAGTGGTTTTTCCTACGAGCAGTACTTC. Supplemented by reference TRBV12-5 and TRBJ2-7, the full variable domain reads DARVTQTPRHKVTEMGQEVTMRCQPILGHNTVFWYRQTMMQGLELLAYFRNRAPLDDSGMPKDRFSAEMPDATLATLKIQPSEPRDSAVYFCASGFSYEQYFGPGTRLTVT.

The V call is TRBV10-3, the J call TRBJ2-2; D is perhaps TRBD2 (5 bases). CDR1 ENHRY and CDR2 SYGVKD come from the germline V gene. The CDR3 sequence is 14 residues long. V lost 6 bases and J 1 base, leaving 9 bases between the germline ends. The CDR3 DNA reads TGTGCCATCAGCGGACTCCTGAACACCGGGGAGCTGTTTTTT. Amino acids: CAISGLLNTGELFF.

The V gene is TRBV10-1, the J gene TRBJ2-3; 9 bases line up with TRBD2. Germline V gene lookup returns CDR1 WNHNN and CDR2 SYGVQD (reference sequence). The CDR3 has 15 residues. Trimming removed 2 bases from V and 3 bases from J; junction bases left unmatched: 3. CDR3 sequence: CASSEPGLATDTQYF. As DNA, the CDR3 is TGCGCCAGCAGTGAGCCGGGACTAGCAACAGATACGCAGTATTTT.